Listed below are T cell receptor beta chains from one sample, sequenced in a study of OX40 agonist ivuxolimab in advanced cancers. The protocol was immunoSEQ multiplex PCR, while the TCRdb copy is restricted to in-frame clones and leaves out a portion. The sample lists about 45,000 clones, 84% occurring once. Sequences were derived from CD4+ or CD8+ T cells sorted from blood, sampled in a trial of the OX40 agonist ivuxolimab. The receptors were gathered from an adult with an advanced solid tumor such as melanoma, head and neck, liver or kidney cancer. CDR3s include the opening cysteine and the closing phenylalanine or tryptophan. Fields, in order: V gene, J gene, clone size, D gene, CDR3 length, CDR3 protein, CDR3 DNA. D genes are given only for firm matches. Clone size, where shown, is once, few, many, or a class for clones that have expanded.

TRBV4-2	TRBJ2-4	NA	TRBD2	16	CASSQDVSGGENIQYF	TGTGCCAGCAGCCAAGATGTGAGCGGGGGGGAAAACATTCAGTACTTC
TRBV7-9	TRBJ2-1	NA	NA	11	CASSGRAEQFF	TGTGCCAGCAGCGGTCGGGCTGAGCAGTTCTTC
TRBV6-1	TRBJ1-2	NA	NA	13	CASRDSLTYGYTF	TGTGCCAGCAGGGACAGCCTGACCTATGGCTACACCTTC
TRBV28	TRBJ2-3	NA	TRBD2	16	CASSPGTSGRKDTQYF	TGTGCCAGCAGTCCCGGGACTAGCGGGAGGAAAGATACGCAGTATTTT
TRBV7-9	TRBJ2-7	NA	NA	13	CASSLERTYEQYF	TGTGCCAGCAGCTTGGAGCGCACCTACGAGCAGTACTTC
TRBV5-1	TRBJ1-1	NA	NA	14	CASSVGQSNTEAFF	TGCGCCAGCAGCGTCGGACAGTCGAACACTGAAGCTTTCTTT
TRBV25-1	TRBJ2-7	once	TRBD1	14	CASSGTGGSSEQYF	TGTGCCAGCAGTGGGACAGGGGGGTCATCTGAGCAGTACTTC
TRBV7-9	TRBJ2-2	NA	NA	15	CASSYQGRENGELFF	TGTGCCAGCAGCTACCAGGGCAGGGAGAACGGGGAGCTGTTTTTT
TRBV7-9	TRBJ1-2	NA	NA	14	CASSLVGTVYGYTF	TGTGCCAGCAGCTTAGTGGGAACAGTATATGGCTACACCTTC
TRBV5-8	TRBJ2-7	NA	NA	13	CASSFNNYYEQYF	TGTGCCAGCAGCTTTAATAATTACTACGAGCAGTACTTC
TRBV6-5	TRBJ2-7	NA	TRBD2	14	CASRPSGTTDEQYF	TGTGCCAGCAGGCCCTCCGGGACTACTGACGAGCAGTACTTC